This section outlines one T cell receptor beta chain sequence together with its context. Its antigen is currently not known. Per-base quality was not reported, and no clone a single base away is much larger than it. Using the deep immunoSEQ assay, multiplex PCR amplified TCR CDR3 regions from genomic DNA. Extracted genomic DNA from each cell subset was spread evenly across all wells of several immunoSEQ 96-well plates, with each plate serving as a replicate. For sorted subsets, 150 to 200 ng genomic DNA, equal to 30,000 or so T cell genomes, was loaded into each replicate PCR. The purified libraries were quantified using a Qubit 3.0 fluorometer, sized with a Bioanalyzer 2100, and then quantified again using the KAPA Library Quantification kit. Every immunoSEQ 96-well plate was sequenced on a dedicated single-read 150-cycle Illumina NextSeq 550 flow cell. As for how the authors treated the data: Because the immunoSEQ output included only junctional sequences and no quality scores, the filtering could not be the same as the filtering used for full-length reads. To assign V/J genes and CDR3, sequences were annotated against IMGT germline references using PyIR, a Python wrapper for IgBLAST v1.9. Reads were filtered out if the reads had weak V/J assignments (E-value above 1e-6), no CDR3, stop codons, out-of-frame junctions, or ambiguous translated residues. V3J clonotypes were defined by identical inferred V gene, J gene, and CDR3 amino acid sequence. To compute the percentage overlap between repertoires, the number of shared unique clonotypes was divided by the size of the smaller repertoire. Richness of each repertoire was evaluated using RTK rarefaction, the Chao1 estimator, and Recon v2.1 estimates of unobserved clonotypes. OLGA was used to compute generation probabilities for all TCRbeta clonotypes that the gDNA method yielded from a few donors. TCRdb limited this immuneACCESS table to in-frame rearrangements with V and J called. A share of clones is missing; checked studies link under half to unresolved V genes, and the rest is unexplained. V, J and clone size are taken as reported in that table, and D and trimming were inferred from the DNA itself. The sample profile shows 1,100,000 or so clones; around 82% of them were found once. The ten biggest clones cover approximately 0.56% of the sample.

This sample was taken from a study of shared clonotypes between healthy human individuals (dated by TCRdb to 2019 to 2021). About the investigation overall: Two women and three men aged 18 to 49 years were included in the cohort. For each donor, three plates each were used for CD4 naive and CD4 memory, two plates were used for CD8 naive, and one plate was used for CD8 memory. To estimate repertoire size and how much clonotypes are shared between individuals, the study performed deep sequencing of blood TCR repertoires from about five healthy adults. Libraries were prepared and TCR repertoires were sequenced by different laboratories using diverse techniques, in order to increase sequencing depth and limit assay-specific biases. Per donor, leukapheresis produced somewhere between about 0.85 and 10 billion PBMCs. Beyond this particular receptor, the publication reports: Based on pairwise subsampling, the degree of clonotype sharing among donors was expected to be affected by sequencing depth. Even with the large sequencing depth, rarefaction of the sorted-subset datasets indicated that sequencing was incomplete. Sampling was restricted to blood, and TCR repertoires in tissue are likely to differ from TCR repertoires in blood. Clonotypes shared by all four sorted-subset donors showed higher generation probabilities than non-shared clonotypes. The genetic and exposure-history diversity represented was limited by the small number of donors. Across a handful of donors, roughly 5.1% of naive CD4, 3% to 3.5% of naive CD8, roughly 2.3% of memory CD4, and 0.3% to 0.45% of memory CD8 clonotypes were shared. Estimated clonotype richness was generally larger for naive than for memory subsets.

The CDR3 starts with the cysteine, ends with the phenylalanine, and has 10 residues. The entry retains the CDR3 DNA only, 30 bases that are in frame from base 1. The junction shows trimming of 2 bases on V and 14 bases on J, plus 7 bases between the germline ends. CDR1 GTSNPN and CDR2 SVGIG were looked up in the germline V gene (reference sequence). Healthy HIV-negative adults with no recently reported acute infections or vaccinations were included as donors. Only Caucasian adults living in Nashville, Tennessee, USA were represented among the donors. CD4+ T cells were enriched through magnetic negative selection, after which naive cells were positively selected on CD45RA and the remaining negative fraction served as the memory subset. Blood was obtained by leukapheresis, after which PBMCs were separated by Ficoll-Histopaque density gradient centrifugation and cryopreserved in liquid nitrogen vapor phase. Analytical flow cytometry was used to check the purity and quantity of each magnetically sorted T cell population. Genomic DNA was isolated from every sorted fraction and measured by UV absorbance on a Nanodrop 2000c.

The sequence was collected from a man in his late teens or twenties in good health. Some clones in this sample may be carry-over from other donors' samples. The V gene is TRBV30 and the J gene is TRBJ1-6; the D gene remains uncertain. The specimen sequenced was memory CD4+ T cells from PBMCs. This specimen's cell subset or site label, interpreted: CD45RA-negative fraction. The DNA reads as follows: TGTGCCTGGAGTTCTAGGGCCCTCCACTTT. It translates to CAWSSRALHF.